This TCR beta chain appears in the sequencing data of a study of T cell responses to AZD1222 COVID-19 vaccine (dated by TCRdb to the early 2020s). For the study in its entirety: TCR sequencing covered fewer than 250 trial participants: 207 given two doses of AZD1222 and around 25 given two doses of MenACWY control vaccine. Enrollment into the trials was organized by age into subgroups of 18-55, 56-69 and 70-plus years, and those subgroups contained roughly 140, 27 and 60 TCR-sequenced participants, respectively.

The research as a whole found: Vaccine-associated CD4 TCRs spanned the whole spike protein, with dominant responses in regions 160-218 and 743-854. Participants were mostly white British and included more females than males, and it was suggested by the authors that clonal diversity may have been underestimated. Conclusions about previously exposed vaccinees are limited because only six or seven AZD1222 recipients were SARS-CoV-2 seropositive at baseline. A significant rise in spike-specific TCR breadth and depth was observed after two AZD1222 doses relative to day 0 and relative to MenACWY recipients. The 56-69-year group was small, and its depth increase did not reach significance, likely because of low power. Because no day 14 peak-response samples were available, the repertoires could be characterized only after the peak T cell response. Reportedly, almost half of the unique spike-specific TCRs recognized epitopes lying outside the regions that are mutated in the B.1.351 and B.1.1.7 variants.

The germline V gene yields WSHSY for CDR1 and SAAADI for CDR2. V is pared back by 3 bases and J by 5 bases, with 13 bases lying between the germline termini. Counted from cysteine to phenylalanine, this CDR3 has 14 amino acids. The retained sequence is limited to the CDR3, 42 bases, with the frame set at the first base. This clone was counted once. Its target antigen remains unknown. No qualities accompany the bases; no much larger clone lies one base away. The time point label of this sample denotes: about 28 days (+/-7) after the second vaccine dose. Because spike-specific TCR depth and breadth did not differ between the two schedules, AZD1222 recipients who got a second dose at roughly 4 weeks were pooled with those who got a second dose at roughly 12 weeks. Vaccinee samples came from UK trials COV001 and COV002, including a single-blind randomized controlled phase 2/3 trial of AZD1222 (ChAdOx1 nCoV-19) in healthy adults. Trial participant PBMC samples were collected at day 0 and day 28 after the second dose for TCRbeta chain sequencing.

The CDR3 regions of human TCRbeta chains were analyzed by immunosequencing. For the original study's pipeline: TCRs in the repertoires were compared against a reference library of SARS-CoV-2-specific TCRs that had been generated with the MIRA antigen-specificity platform. Breadth was defined as the fraction of unique TCRs that were SARS-CoV-2-associated, and depth was defined as the fraction of total T cells that were SARS-CoV-2-associated. Each spike-specific TCR was assigned to its reactive spike region and to a CD4 or CD8 class using the MIRA data. Log10-transformed breadth and depth values were compared by one-way ANOVA with Sidak's multiple comparisons tests. TCRdb took this table from immuneACCESS and kept in-frame rearrangements with V and J called. Such tables lack part of the clones; where checked against another copy, unresolved V genes explain under half of the gap, and the rest is unexplained. The DNA gave D and trimming, while V, J and clone size come from that table. The sample records 60,000 to 75,000 clones, around four fifths of which are singletons. The ten largest clones represent 5.5% to 7% of the sample.

The sequence was collected from an adult who received the AZD1222 COVID-19 vaccine. This chain is built from TRBV10-2 and TRBJ2-5; there is no confident call for the D gene. Sequenced here: peripheral blood, sampled 28 days after the second AZD1222 dose. The DNA sequence is as follows: TGCGCCAGCAGTGAACCTCGATCGCGGGAGACCCAGTACTTC. The encoded protein is CASSEPRSRETQYF.